These 3 T cell receptor beta chains were sequenced from one sample in a study of T cell responses to AZD1222 COVID-19 vaccine. Libraries were prepared by immunoSEQ multiplex PCR; TCRdb keeps only in-frame clonotypes and omits some of them. The sample carries 90,000 to 150,000 clones, around 83% recorded once. Sequencing used peripheral blood, obtained 28 days after the second AZD1222 dose. The source of these receptors is an adult who received the AZD1222 COVID-19 vaccine.

The chain is built from TRBV28 and TRBJ1-1; no reliable D call. The germline V gene encodes CDR1 MDHEN and CDR2 SYDVKM. The CDR3 contains 15 residues. Trimming removed 3 bases at V and 4 bases at J, with 15 bases between. The CDR3 protein is CASSLGGIWATEAFF. In DNA form, the CDR3 reads TGTGCCAGCAGTTTGGGAGGCATCTGGGCCACTGAAGCTTTCTTT.

This rearrangement joins TRBV3-1 (or the pseudogene TRBV3-2) to TRBJ2-1; 11 positions agree with TRBD2. The germline CDR1 and CDR2 sequences are LGHDT and YNNKEL (reference sequence). The CDR3 contains 17 residues. V trimming: 5 bases; J trimming: 0 bases; junction bases outside the gene matches: 6. The CDR3 nucleotides read TGTGCCAGCAGCTCAGGACTAGCGGGTAGCTCCTACAATGAGCAGTTCTTC. Translated: CASSSGLAGSSYNEQFF.

The chain combines TRBV19 with TRBJ2-7; 10 bases align to TRBD2. The junction had 3 bases not matched to a gene; V was cut back by 5 bases and J by 2 bases. There are 14 residues in the CDR3. Germline V gene lookup returns CDR1 LNHDA and CDR2 SQIVND (reference sequence). The CDR3 region has the DNA TGTGCCAGTAGTCCGGGGACTAGCGCCTACGAGCAGTACTTC. Amino acid sequence: CASSPGTSAYEQYF.